These 20 T cell receptor beta chains originate from one sample sequenced in a study of molecular identifiers for immune sequencing clone quantification. MiXCR was run by TCRdb on the PCR reads, yielding one entry per CDR3 protein. This table holds tens of thousands of distinct CDR3 sequences, over 15% found once. The sample taken for sequencing was naive CD8+ T cells from blood, with Jurkat cell RNA spiked in. Subset given: FACS-sorted CD8+CD4-CCR7+CD45RA+ naive T cells. These receptor sequences come from a human donor in good health. Some libraries in this study had Jurkat cell RNA spiked in.

The gene calls are TRBV24-1 and TRBJ2-1; weak D call: TRBD2 (6 bases). CDR3 size: 11 residues. With 7 bases removed from V and 7 bases from J, the gap between germline ends came to 7 bases. Germline CDR1 KGHDR, CDR2 SFDVKD. In nucleotides, the CDR3 is TGTGCCACCAGCGCGGGGAATGAGCAGTTCTTC. Amino acids: CATSAGNEQFF.

This clonotype was recorded at least ten times. The chain is built from TRBV13 and TRBJ2-7; no clear D. Germline CDR1 is PRHDT and CDR2 is FYEKMQ (reference sequence). The V and J ends lost 0 bases and 2 bases respectively, with 8 bases between them. This CDR3 spans 14 amino acids. The CDR3, as DNA: TGTGCCAGCAGCTTAGGACAGAAAACCTACGAGCAGTACTTC. It codes for CASSLGQKTYEQYF.

This clonotype was recorded many times. This chain links TRBV14 with TRBJ2-7; D possibly corresponds to TRBD2 (5 bases). Germline values: CDR1 SGHDN, CDR2 FVKESK. V shed 2 bases and J shed 5 bases, with 22 bases lying between them. The CDR3 length is 17 residues. CDR3 nucleotide sequence: TGTGCCAGCAGCCAATTGGTATTGGGGAATGGAGCGGACGAGCAGTACTTC. It specifies CASSQLVLGNGADEQYF. The full variable domain, completed using reference TRBV14 and TRBJ2-7, is EAGVTQFPSHSVIEKGQTVTLRCDPISGHDNLYWYRRVMGKEIKFLLHFVKESKQDESGMPNNRFLAERTGGTYSTLKVQPAELEDSGVYFCASSQLVLGNGADEQYFGPGTRLTVT.

This clonotype showed up many times. The V gene is TRBV5-1, the J gene TRBJ2-7; weak D call: TRBD2 (6 bases). The germline gives CDR1 SGHRS, CDR2 YFSETQ. The CDR3 has 14 residues. V dropped 3 bases and J dropped 0 bases, with 10 bases sitting between them. CDR3 protein: CASSSGLSSYEQYF. Written as DNA, the CDR3 is TGCGCCAGCAGCTCGGGACTGTCCTCCTACGAGCAGTACTTC. Full variable domain (remainder filled in from reference TRBV5-1 and TRBJ2-7): KAGVTQTPRYLIKTRGQQVTLSCSPISGHRSVSWYQQTPGQGLQFLFEYFSETQRNKGNFPGRFSGRQFSNSRSEMNVSTLELGDSALYLCASSSGLSSYEQYFGPGTRLTVT.

This clonotype was seen many times. This CDR3 is CASSRANNEQFF. The CDR3 nucleotides are TGTGCCAGCAGCCGAGCCAACAATGAGCAGTTCTTC. The chain combines TRBV3-1 with TRBJ2-1; D gene uncertain. The CDR3 sequence is 12 residues long. Per germline, CDR1 LGHDT and CDR2 YNNKEL (reference sequence). Trimming pared 4 bases from V and 5 bases from J, leaving 6 bases between.

This clonotype was observed a handful of times. V is TRBV19 and J is TRBJ2-3; TRBD2 matches 13 bases. The CDR3 runs 19 residues. The V gene end was trimmed by 5 bases and the J gene end by 4 bases; junction bases not matched to a gene: 15. CDR1 is LNHDA and CDR2 is SQIVND in the germline V gene (reference sequence). The CDR3 DNA reads TGTGCCAGTAGTTGGGGACTAGCGGGATCCTGGGATGGGGCAGATACGCAGTATTTT. It specifies CASSWGLAGSWDGADTQYF.

This clonotype was detected many times. The chain combines TRBV7-9 with TRBJ2-5; no clear D. Germline V gives CDR1 SEHNR, CDR2 FQNEAQ (reference sequence). CDR3 length: 16 residues. Trimming took off 1 base at V and 0 bases at J, with 12 bases between the two ends. CDR3 DNA sequence: TGTGCCAGCAGCTTAGAGGTGGTACGGTACCAAGAGACCCAGTACTTC. Translated, it gives CASSLEVVRYQETQYF.

This clonotype was observed a few times. The chain employs TRBV19 and TRBJ1-2, with D possibly matching TRBD1 (5 bases). Deletions cut 7 bases from V and 6 bases from J, with 18 bases between. Germline assignment: CDR1 LNHDA and CDR2 SQIVND (reference sequence). This CDR3 comprises 14 residues. CDR3 loop: CASTTLGVGDGYTF. Written as DNA, the CDR3 is TGTGCCAGTACCACGCTGGGGGTTGGCGATGGCTACACCTTC.

This clonotype was seen ten or more times. This chain connects TRBV27 to TRBJ2-6; D perhaps matches TRBD1 (6 bases). The germline V gene has CDR1 MNHEY and CDR2 SMNVEV (reference sequence). This CDR3 contains 18 residues. Trimming removed 5 bases at V and 0 bases at J, with 17 bases between. For the CDR3, the DNA is TGTGCCAGCAGTCTCTCTCAGGGGTGGAGCTCTGGGGCCAACGTCCTGACTTTC. It specifies CASSLSQGWSSGANVLTF.

The table lists this clonotype with many counts. The chain uses TRBV4-2 and TRBJ1-2, with D perhaps TRBD1 (6 bases). The CDR3 has 15 residues. CDR1 LGHNA and CDR2 YNFKEQ come from the germline V gene. V lost 3 bases to trimming and J lost 4 bases, with 15 bases between them. In nucleotides, the CDR3 is TGTGCCAGCAGCCAGGAACAGGGCTCCCTCTATGGCTACACCTTC. Protein product: CASSQEQGSLYGYTF.

This clonotype appeared many times. The chain uses TRBV10-3 and TRBJ2-3; a weak D match, TRBD2 (5 bases). Trimming stripped 2 bases from V and 4 bases from J, with 22 bases between. Germline V CDR1 and CDR2: ENHRY, SYGVKD. The CDR3 covers 18 residues. The CDR3 nucleotides are TGTGCCATCAGTGAGCGGGGTGTGCTAGCCGTGGGAGCAGATACGCAGTATTTT. This sequence encodes CAISERGVLAVGADTQYF.

This clonotype was detected ten times or more. This chain links TRBV7-6 with TRBJ2-7; D is uncertain. From germline, CDR1 is SGHVS and CDR2 FNYEAQ. The length of the CDR3 is 13 residues. V dropped 5 bases and J dropped 5 bases, with 13 bases sitting between them. The DNA for the CDR3 is TGTGCCAGCAGCCAGGTGGGGTCGGACGAGCAGTACTTC. As protein: CASSQVGSDEQYF.

In regard to this clonotype: This may be a read error, as it is one base from a much larger clone. V and J are TRBV7-6 and TRBJ2-7; 8 positions match TRBD2. This CDR3 spans 16 amino acids. Germline CDR1 is SGHVS and CDR2 is FNYEAQ. CDR3 sequence reads: CASSSEPGTRPYGQYF. CDR3 in DNA: TGTGCCAGCAGCTCAGAACCCGGGACTAGGCCCTACGGGCAGTACTTC.

Details on this clonotype: A read error may be the cause here, since a much bigger clone is one base away. As DNA, the CDR3 is TGTGCCAGCAGTGGAGGTACAGTAGAAGTTTTCTTT. Translation: CASSGGTVEVFF. The chain combines TRBV25-1 with TRBJ1-1, with D unclear. Germline CDR1 reads MGHDK; CDR2 reads SYGVNS. There are 12 residues in the CDR3.

This clonotype was seen many times. The chain combines TRBV7-9 with TRBJ2-7; maybe TRBD2 (5 bases). V was trimmed by 5 bases and J by 2 bases, leaving 13 bases between them. CDR3 length equals 14 residues. Germline V CDR1 and CDR2: SEHNR, FQNEAQ (reference sequence). The CDR3 reads CASSPISGTYEQYF. In DNA, the CDR3 is TGTGCCAGCAGCCCCATCAGCGGAACCTACGAGCAGTACTTC.

At least ten counts were recorded for this clonotype. The chain has TRBV10-3 and TRBJ2-3, with TRBD2 matching 11 bases. Germline lookup yields CDR1 ENHRY and CDR2 SYGVKD. V lost 6 bases to trimming and J lost 5 bases; unmatched junction nucleotides: 16. The CDR3 length is 18 residues. The CDR3 DNA reads TGTGCCATCAGCGAGGATGCCCGACTAGCGGGAAGATTAGATACGCAGTATTTT. Protein: CAISEDARLAGRLDTQYF.

This clonotype was seen at least ten times. This chain links TRBV9 with TRBJ2-3; the match to TRBD2 covers 7 bases. Trimming took 0 bases from V and 3 from J; bases not matched to a gene: 7. The CDR3 length is 16 residues. Germline values: CDR1 SGDLS, CDR2 YYNGEE. The chain's CDR3 is CASSVVGGSSTDTQYF. The DNA for the CDR3 is TGTGCCAGCAGCGTAGTTGGCGGGAGTAGTACAGATACGCAGTATTTT.

There are many counts of this clonotype. The V call is TRBV29-1, the J call TRBJ2-7, with 9 nucleotides matching TRBD2. V lost 1 base, J lost 2 bases, and 6 bases stayed unmatched. CDR3 length equals 15 residues. Germline V gene sequence: CDR1 SQVTM, CDR2 ANQGSEA. Here the CDR3 DNA reads TGCAGCGTTGAAGTTAGCGGGGGAGTCACCTACGAGCAGTACTTC. It specifies CSVEVSGGVTYEQYF.

The table lists this clonotype with many counts. The chain combines TRBV12-3 or TRBV12-4 with TRBJ2-3; no definite D call. The V gene lost 4 bases and the J gene lost 3 bases, with 11 bases spanning the gap. This CDR3 is 14 amino acids long. For the CDR3, the DNA is TGTGCCAGCAGTTCAACACGAACAACAGATACGCAGTATTTT. This translates into CASSSTRTTDTQYF.

The sample holds many counts of this clonotype. The chain carries TRBV7-9 and TRBJ2-1, with a tentative D call TRBD1 (5 bases). The V gene lost 5 bases and the J gene lost 6 bases, with 8 bases spanning the gap. Germline loops: CDR1 SEHNR, CDR2 FQNEAQ (reference sequence). This CDR3 is 12 amino acids long. The CDR3, as DNA: TGTGCCAGCAGCCCCGACAGCAATGAGCAGTTCTTC. It specifies CASSPDSNEQFF.